Included here is one TCR beta chain sequence, with context. V lost 1 base, J lost 2 bases, and 5 bases lay in between. CDR3 size: 13 residues. Looked up from germline, CDR1 is SGHTA and CDR2 is FQGTGA. Assay used: immunoSEQ multiplex PCR; TCRdb lists only in-frame clones, some missing. The sample yields 200,000 or so clones, around three quarters seen once. The source of the sample is a study of blood T cell repertoires in COVID-19. About the research overall: Both acute and convalescent COVID-19 samples were obtained from the United States, Italy and Spain. In each case, the material was cDNA or gDNA derived from T cells, B-cell-depleted T cells, or PBMCs.

Sequenced sample: peripheral blood. The chain employs TRBV7-3 and TRBJ2-5; no firm D call. The TCR comes from a man in his 60s with active or convalescent COVID-19. CDR3 in DNA: TGTGCCAGCAGCTTAATAGCTCAAGAGACCCAGTACTTC. Translating it yields CASSLIAQETQYF. The whole variable domain, remainder taken from reference TRBV7-3 and TRBJ2-5, is GAGVSQTPSNKVTEKGKYVELRCDPISGHTALYWYRQSLGQGPEFLIYFQGTGAADDSGLPNDRFFAVRPEGSVSTLKIQRTERGDSAVYLCASSLIAQETQYFGPGTRLLVL.